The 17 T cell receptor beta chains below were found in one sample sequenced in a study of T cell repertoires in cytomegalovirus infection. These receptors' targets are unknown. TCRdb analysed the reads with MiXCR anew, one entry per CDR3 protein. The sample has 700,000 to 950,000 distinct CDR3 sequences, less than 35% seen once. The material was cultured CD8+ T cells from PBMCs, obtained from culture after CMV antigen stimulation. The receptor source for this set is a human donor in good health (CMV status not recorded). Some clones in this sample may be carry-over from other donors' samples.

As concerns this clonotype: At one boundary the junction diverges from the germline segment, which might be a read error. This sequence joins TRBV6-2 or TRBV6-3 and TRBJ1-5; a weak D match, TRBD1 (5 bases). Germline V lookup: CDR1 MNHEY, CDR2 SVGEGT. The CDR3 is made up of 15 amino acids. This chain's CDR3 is CTSSLGPYSNQPQHF. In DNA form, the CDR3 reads TGTACCAGCAGCCTGGGACCCTATAGCAATCAGCCCCAGCATTTT.

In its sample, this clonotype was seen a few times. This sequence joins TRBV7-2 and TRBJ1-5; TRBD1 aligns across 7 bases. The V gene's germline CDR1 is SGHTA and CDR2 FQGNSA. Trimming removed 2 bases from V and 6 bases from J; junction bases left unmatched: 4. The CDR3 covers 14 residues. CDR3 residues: CASSLNTGVQPQHF. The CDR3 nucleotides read TGTGCCAGCAGCTTAAACACAGGGGTTCAGCCCCAGCATTTT.

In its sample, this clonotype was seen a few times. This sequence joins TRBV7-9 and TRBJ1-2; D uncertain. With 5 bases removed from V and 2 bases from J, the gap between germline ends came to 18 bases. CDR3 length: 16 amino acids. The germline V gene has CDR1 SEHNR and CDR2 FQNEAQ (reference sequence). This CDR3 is CASSTYESGPNYGYTF. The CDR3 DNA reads TGTGCCAGCAGCACGTACGAGAGCGGTCCCAACTATGGCTACACCTTC.

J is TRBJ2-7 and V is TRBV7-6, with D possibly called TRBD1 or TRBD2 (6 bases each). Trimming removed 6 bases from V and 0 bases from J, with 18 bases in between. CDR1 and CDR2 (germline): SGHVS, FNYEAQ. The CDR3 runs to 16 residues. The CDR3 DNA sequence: TGTGCCAGCAGTTTCTTTTCGGGGGCACTCTCCTACGAGCAGTACTTC. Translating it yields CASSFFSGALSYEQYF.

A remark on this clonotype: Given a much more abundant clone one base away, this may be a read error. CDR3 amino acids: CVSSPVDRVAKNIQYF. The CDR3 DNA reads as TGTGTCAGCAGTCCCGTGGACCGGGTAGCCAAAAACATTCAGTACTTC. V and J are TRBV6-5 and TRBJ2-4; D ambiguous. This CDR3 contains 16 residues. CDR1 and CDR2 from the germline V gene are MNHEY and SVGAGI.

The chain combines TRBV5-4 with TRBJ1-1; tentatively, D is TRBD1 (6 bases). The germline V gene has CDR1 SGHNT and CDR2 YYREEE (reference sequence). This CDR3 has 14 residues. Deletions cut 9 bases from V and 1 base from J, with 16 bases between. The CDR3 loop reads CATFRDMENTEAFF. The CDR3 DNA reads TGTGCCACCTTTCGGGACATGGAGAACACTGAAGCTTTCTTT.

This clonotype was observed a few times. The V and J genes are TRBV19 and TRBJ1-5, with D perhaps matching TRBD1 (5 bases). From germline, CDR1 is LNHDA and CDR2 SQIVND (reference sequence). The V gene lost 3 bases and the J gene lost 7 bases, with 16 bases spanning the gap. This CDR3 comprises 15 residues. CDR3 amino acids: CASSIRQGSTQPQHF. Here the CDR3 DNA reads TGTGCCAGTAGTATCAGGCAGGGCTCGACACAGCCCCAGCATTTT.

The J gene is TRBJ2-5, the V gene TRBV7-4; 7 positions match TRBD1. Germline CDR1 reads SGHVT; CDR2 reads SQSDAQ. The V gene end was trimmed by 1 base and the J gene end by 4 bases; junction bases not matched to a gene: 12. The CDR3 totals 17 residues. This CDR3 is CASSLVQGTEGGETQYF. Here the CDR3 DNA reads TGTGCCAGCAGCTTAGTGCAGGGGACAGAAGGAGGAGAGACCCAGTACTTC.

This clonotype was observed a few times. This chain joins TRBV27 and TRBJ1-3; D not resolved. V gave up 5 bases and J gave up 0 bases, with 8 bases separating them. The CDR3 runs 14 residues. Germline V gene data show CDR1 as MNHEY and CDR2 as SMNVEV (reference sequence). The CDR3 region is CASSPYFSGNTIYF. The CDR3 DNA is TGTGCCAGCAGTCCATACTTCTCTGGAAACACCATATATTTT.

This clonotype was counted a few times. The DNA of the CDR3 is TGCGCCAGCAGCCAAGAAGGGCTGGACACCGGGGAGCTGTTTTTT. Translating gives CASSQEGLDTGELFF. This chain joins TRBV4-1 and TRBJ2-2; D remains ambiguous. Germline V lookup: CDR1 MGHRA, CDR2 YSYEKL. This CDR3 comprises 15 residues. V was trimmed by 0 bases and J by 3 bases, leaving 8 bases between them.

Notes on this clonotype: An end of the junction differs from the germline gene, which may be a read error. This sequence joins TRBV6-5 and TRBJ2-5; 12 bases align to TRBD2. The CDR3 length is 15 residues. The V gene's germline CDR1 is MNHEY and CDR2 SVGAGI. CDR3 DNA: TGTGCCAGCAGTTACTCGGCTAGCGGGGGGGCAGCAGAGAACTTC. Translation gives CASSYSASGGAAENF.

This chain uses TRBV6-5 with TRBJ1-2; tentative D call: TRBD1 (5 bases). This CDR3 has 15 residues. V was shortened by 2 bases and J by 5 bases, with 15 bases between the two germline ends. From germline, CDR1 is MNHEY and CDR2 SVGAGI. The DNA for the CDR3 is TGTGCCAGCAGTTACCAGGGATCCGATAGTTATGGCTACACCTTC. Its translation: CASSYQGSDSYGYTF.

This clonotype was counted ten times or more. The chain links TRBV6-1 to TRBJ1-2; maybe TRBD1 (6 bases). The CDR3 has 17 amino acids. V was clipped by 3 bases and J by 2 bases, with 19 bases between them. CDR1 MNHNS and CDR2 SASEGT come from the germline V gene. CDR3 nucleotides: TGTGCCAGCAGTGATCCCTTCCGAGGGGGGAAGAACTATGGCTACACCTTC. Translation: CASSDPFRGGKNYGYTF.

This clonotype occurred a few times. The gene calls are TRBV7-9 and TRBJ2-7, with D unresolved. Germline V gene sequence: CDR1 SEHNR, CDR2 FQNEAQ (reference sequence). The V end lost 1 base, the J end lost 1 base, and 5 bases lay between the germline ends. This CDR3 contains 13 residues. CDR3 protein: CASSLDESYEQYV. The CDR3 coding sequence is TGTGCCAGCAGCTTAGACGAATCCTACGAGCAGTACGTC.

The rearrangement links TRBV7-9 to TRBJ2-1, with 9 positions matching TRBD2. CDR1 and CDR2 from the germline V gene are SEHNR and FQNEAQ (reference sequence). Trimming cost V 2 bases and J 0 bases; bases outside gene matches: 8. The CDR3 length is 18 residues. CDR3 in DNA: TGTGCCAGCAGCTTATATCCGACTAGCGGAATCTCCTACAATGAGCAGTTCTTC. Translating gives CASSLYPTSGISYNEQFF. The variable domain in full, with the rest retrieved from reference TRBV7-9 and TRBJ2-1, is DTGVSQNPRHKITKRGQNVTFRCDPISEHNRLYWYRQTLGQGPEFLTYFQNEAQLEKSRLLSDRFSAERPKGSFSTLEIQRTEQGDSAMYLCASSLYPTSGISYNEQFFGPGTRLTVL.

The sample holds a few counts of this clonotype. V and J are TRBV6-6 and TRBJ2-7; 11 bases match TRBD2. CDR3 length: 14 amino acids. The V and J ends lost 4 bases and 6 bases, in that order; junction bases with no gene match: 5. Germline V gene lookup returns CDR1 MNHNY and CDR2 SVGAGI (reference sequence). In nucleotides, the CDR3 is TGTGCCAGCAGTTCCACTAGCGGGGGCGGCGAGCAGTACGTC. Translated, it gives CASSSTSGGGEQYV.

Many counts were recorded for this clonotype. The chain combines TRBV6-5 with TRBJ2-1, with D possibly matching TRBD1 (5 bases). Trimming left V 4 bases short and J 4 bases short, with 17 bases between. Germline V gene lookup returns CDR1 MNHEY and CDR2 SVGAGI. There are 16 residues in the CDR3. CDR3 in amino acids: CASSLSGWGDYNEQFF. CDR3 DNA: TGTGCCAGCAGTTTATCGGGTTGGGGCGATTACAATGAGCAGTTCTTC.